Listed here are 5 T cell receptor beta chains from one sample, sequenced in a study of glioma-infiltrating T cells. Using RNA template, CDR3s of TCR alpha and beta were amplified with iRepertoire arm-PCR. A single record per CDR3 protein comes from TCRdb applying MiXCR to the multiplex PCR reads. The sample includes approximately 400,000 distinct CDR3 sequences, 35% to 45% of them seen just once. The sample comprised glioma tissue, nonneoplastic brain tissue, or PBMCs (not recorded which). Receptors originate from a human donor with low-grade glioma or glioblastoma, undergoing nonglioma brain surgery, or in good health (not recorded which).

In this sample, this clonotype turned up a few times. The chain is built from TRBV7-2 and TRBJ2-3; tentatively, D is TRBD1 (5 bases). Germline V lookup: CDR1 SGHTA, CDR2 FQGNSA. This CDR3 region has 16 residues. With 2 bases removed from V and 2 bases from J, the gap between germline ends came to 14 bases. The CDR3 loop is CASSLQAGYNTDTQYF. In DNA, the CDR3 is TGTGCCAGCAGCTTACAGGCAGGGTATAACACAGATACGCAGTATTTT.

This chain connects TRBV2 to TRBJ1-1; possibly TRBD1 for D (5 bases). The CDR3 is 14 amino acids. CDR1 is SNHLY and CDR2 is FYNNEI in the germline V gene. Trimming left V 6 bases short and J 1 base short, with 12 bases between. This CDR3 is CASRGEGKNTEAFF. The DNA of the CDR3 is TGTGCCAGCAGGGGGGAGGGAAAGAACACTGAAGCTTTCTTT.

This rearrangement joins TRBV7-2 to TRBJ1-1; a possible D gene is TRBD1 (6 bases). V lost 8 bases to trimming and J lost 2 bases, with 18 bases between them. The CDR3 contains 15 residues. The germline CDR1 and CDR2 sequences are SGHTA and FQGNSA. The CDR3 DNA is TGTGCCAGCGGGGGGGGGGAGGGGGGTAACACTGAAGCTTTCTTT. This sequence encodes CASGGGEGGNTEAFF.

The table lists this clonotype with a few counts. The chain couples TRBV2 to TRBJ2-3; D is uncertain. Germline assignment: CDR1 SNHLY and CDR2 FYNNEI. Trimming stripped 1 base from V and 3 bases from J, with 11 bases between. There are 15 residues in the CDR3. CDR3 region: CASSEGDSLTDTQYF. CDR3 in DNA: TGTGCCAGCAGTGAAGGTGACTCCCTAACAGATACGCAGTATTTT.

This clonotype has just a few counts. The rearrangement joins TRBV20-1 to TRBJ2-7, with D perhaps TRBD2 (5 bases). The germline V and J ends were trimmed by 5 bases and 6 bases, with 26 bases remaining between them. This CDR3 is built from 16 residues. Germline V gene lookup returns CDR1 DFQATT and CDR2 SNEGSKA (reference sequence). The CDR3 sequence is CSASTGGSVRKGEQYF. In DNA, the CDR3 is TGCAGTGCTTCGACGGGCGGGTCTGTTAGGAAGGGCGAGCAGTACTTC.